A single sample is the source of the 22 T cell receptor beta chains below, sequenced in a study of blood T cell repertoires in COVID-19. Assay used: immunoSEQ multiplex PCR; TCRdb lists only in-frame clones, some missing. Of about 200,000 clones in the sample, 76% were seen once. Source material: PBMCs or T cells enriched from blood (not recorded which). The receptors were gathered from a woman aged 45-60 years with acute COVID-19.

This clone was seen more than once but under ten times. At the DNA level, this CDR3 is encoded by other sequences in the same sample as well. The CDR3 nucleotides read TGCGCCAGCAGCTTGGGCCACAGGGATCCGAACACCGGGGAGCTGTTTTTT. Residues: CASSLGHRDPNTGELFF. The chain couples TRBV5-1 to TRBJ2-2; the D gene is possibly TRBD1 (6 bases). This CDR3 comprises 17 residues. CDR1 is SGHRS and CDR2 is YFSETQ in the germline V gene. Trimming took 0 bases from V and 0 from J, leaving 12 bases between them.

V and J are TRBV5-1 and TRBJ2-2; 7 bases agree with TRBD2. Per germline, CDR1 SGHRS and CDR2 YFSETQ. The CDR3 is made up of 14 amino acids. Germline trimming cut 5 bases from V and 3 bases from J; bases unmatched to any gene: 4. The CDR3 here is CASRRGDDTGELFF. The CDR3 bases are TGCGCCAGCAGACGGGGGGACGACACCGGGGAGCTGTTTTTT.

The chain recombines TRBV28 with TRBJ1-2, with D maybe TRBD1 (5 bases). Deletions cut 5 bases from V and 4 bases from J, with 29 bases between. This CDR3 has 19 amino acids. CDR1 is MDHEN and CDR2 is SYDVKM in the germline V gene. The CDR3 spells CASSIKSFRPGPFIYGYTF. Written as DNA, the CDR3 is TGTGCCAGCAGTATAAAAAGCTTTCGACCAGGGCCTTTTATCTATGGCTACACCTTC.

This clone has more than one count but fewer than ten. V and J are TRBV6-5 and TRBJ1-5; TRBD1 matches 8 bases. Germline lookup yields CDR1 MNHEY and CDR2 SVGAGI. The length of the CDR3 is 14 residues. V dropped 5 bases and J dropped 5; count of bases not matched to a gene: 5. CDR3: CASSPRRGHQPQHF. The CDR3 DNA reads TGTGCCAGCAGTCCGCGCAGGGGGCATCAGCCCCAGCATTTT.

This clone is a singleton in its sample. One end of the junction fails to match germline, which may point to a read error. The chain is built from TRBV7-7 and TRBJ2-4; D is undetermined. Looked up from germline, CDR1 is SSHAT and CDR2 is FNYEAQ (reference sequence). The CDR3 runs to 13 residues. CDR3 bases: TGTGCTAGCAGCTTAGCAGAGGCGGACATTCAGTACTTC. It encodes CASSLAEADIQYF. The full variable domain, in which reference TRBV7-7 and TRBJ2-4 provide the parts outside the CDR3, is GAGVSQSPRYKVTKRGQDVTLRCDPISSHATLYWYQQALGQGPEFLTYFNYEAQPDKSGLPSDRFSAERPEGSISTLTIQRTEQRDSAMYRCASSLAEADIQYFGAGTRLSVL.

The chain uses TRBV28 and TRBJ2-3, with 7 nucleotides matching TRBD2. The V gene end was trimmed by 8 bases and the J gene end by 2 bases; junction bases not matched to a gene: 10. This CDR3 comprises 15 residues. Germline-derived CDR1 and CDR2 are MDHEN and SYDVKM. DNA of the CDR3: TGTGCCAGCTCTCGGGGGGACCTTAACACAGATACGCAGTATTTT. As protein: CASSRGDLNTDTQYF.

The chain uses TRBV5-5 and TRBJ1-5; D unclear. There are 15 residues in the CDR3. CDR1 and CDR2 (germline): SGHKS, YYEKEE (reference sequence). The V and J ends lost 5 bases and 0 bases respectively, with 12 bases between them. The CDR3 reads CASSLQLISNQPQHF. The CDR3, as DNA: TGTGCCAGCAGTTTACAGTTAATTAGCAATCAGCCCCAGCATTTT.

This chain connects TRBV28 to TRBJ1-5, with 7 bases matching TRBD1. The CDR3 spans 17 residues. The V and J ends lost 5 bases and 0 bases, in that order; junction bases with no gene match: 10. Germline CDR1 and CDR2: MDHEN and SYDVKM. CDR3 region: CASSILDRTVSNQPQHF. The CDR3 DNA reads TGTGCCAGCAGTATTCTGGACAGGACCGTTAGCAATCAGCCCCAGCATTTT. The whole variable domain, remainder taken from reference TRBV28 and TRBJ1-5, is DVKVTQSSRYLVKRTGEKVFLECVQDMDHENMFWYRQDPGLGLRLIYFSYDVKMKEKGDIPEGYSVSREKKERFSLILESASTNQTSMYLCASSILDRTVSNQPQHFGDGTRLSIL.

The chain links TRBV7-2 to TRBJ1-2; tentatively, D is TRBD1 (6 bases). The germline V gene has CDR1 SGHTA and CDR2 FQGNSA. Deletions cut 5 bases from V and 8 bases from J, with 15 bases between. The CDR3 length is 13 residues. The CDR3 coding sequence is TGTGCCAGCAGCCCCCAGGGGAGAGGCGGCTACACCTTC. This codes for CASSPQGRGGYTF.

This chain connects TRBV18 to TRBJ2-2; possible D gene TRBD2, 7 bases. Germline CDR1 reads KGHSH; CDR2 reads LQKENI. V was pared by 8 bases and J by 3 bases, with 25 bases between. The CDR3 is made up of 18 amino acids. This chain's CDR3 is CASPGGRSLSVDTGELFF. The DNA of the CDR3 is TGTGCCAGCCCGGGGGGCCGGTCCTTGTCGGTTGACACCGGGGAGCTGTTTTTT.

This clone turned up a few times. V and J are TRBV19 and TRBJ1-1; no definite D call. The V gene lost 3 bases and the J gene lost 1 base, with 9 bases spanning the gap. This CDR3 comprises 14 residues. Germline loops: CDR1 LNHDA, CDR2 SQIVND (reference sequence). The CDR3, as DNA: TGTGCCAGTAGTATGGACGGAGGGAACACTGAAGCTTTCTTT. Encoded protein: CASSMDGGNTEAFF.

The chain employs TRBV18 and TRBJ1-2, with D maybe TRBD1 (6 bases). Trimming took off 5 bases at V and 5 bases at J, with 12 bases between the two ends. Germline CDR1 and CDR2: KGHSH and LQKENI. This CDR3 is built from 13 residues. The CDR3 region has the DNA TGTGCCAGCTCAGAAGGGGGTTCGTATGGCTACACCTTC. This sequence encodes CASSEGGSYGYTF. Together with reference TRBV18 and TRBJ1-2, the CDR3 gives the full variable domain: NAGVMQNPRHLVRRRGQEARLRCSPMKGHSHVYWYRQLPEEGLKFMVYLQKENIIDESGMPKERFSAEFPKEGPSILRIQQVVRGDSAAYFCASSEGGSYGYTFGSGTRLTVV.

This clone has a single count. The chain employs TRBV7-8 and TRBJ1-1; D uncertain. The CDR3 loop spans 14 amino acids. Germline V lookup: CDR1 SGHVS, CDR2 FQNEAQ. V lost 2 bases and J 4 bases, leaving 11 bases between the germline ends. The CDR3 nucleotides read TGTGCCAGCAGCTTAATCCCAAGCCGCACTGAAGCTTTCTTT. It specifies CASSLIPSRTEAFF.

The V and J genes are TRBV3-1 (or the pseudogene TRBV3-2) and TRBJ1-1; 11 bases map to TRBD1. CDR1 is LGHDT and CDR2 is YNNKEL in the germline V gene (reference sequence). Trimming removed 6 bases from V and 6 bases from J; junction bases left unmatched: 6. The CDR3 has 14 amino acids. CDR3 in amino acids: CASSRDRGFPEAFF. The CDR3, as DNA: TGTGCCAGCAGTCGGGACAGGGGGTTCCCTGAAGCTTTCTTT.

The chain couples TRBV11-3 to TRBJ2-1; TRBD2 might be the D (7 bases). The germline V and J ends were trimmed by 1 base and 2 bases, with 9 bases remaining between them. Germline CDR1 reads SGHNT; CDR2 reads YENEEA. This CDR3 comprises 15 residues. The CDR3 sequence: CASSLAGGTYNEQFF. CDR3 sequence (DNA): TGTGCCAGCAGCTTAGCGGGGGGCACCTACAATGAGCAGTTCTTC.

CDR3 sequence reads: CSAPGQHPDTQYF. Written as DNA, the CDR3 is TGCAGCGCCCCGGGACAGCACCCAGATACGCAGTATTTT. The chain is built from TRBV29-1 and TRBJ2-3, with 7 bases aligning to TRBD1. In germline, CDR1 is SQVTM, CDR2 ANQGSEA. V shed 7 bases and J 4 bases; nucleotides not matched to a gene: 8. This CDR3 has 13 amino acids.

The CDR3 protein is CASRLAGRGEQFF. Here the CDR3 DNA reads TGCGCCAGCAGACTAGCGGGGAGGGGAGAGCAGTTCTTC. The rearrangement links TRBV4-1 to TRBJ2-1; TRBD2 aligns across 10 bases. CDR1 and CDR2 from the germline V gene are MGHRA and YSYEKL. This CDR3 region has 13 residues. Trimming took 6 bases from V and 10 from J; bases not matched to a gene: 6.

V and J are TRBV28 and TRBJ1-5, with 10 bases that match TRBD1. CDR1 MDHEN and CDR2 SYDVKM come from the germline V gene. This CDR3 is 17 amino acids long. The junction had 7 bases not matched to a gene; V was cut back by 5 bases and J by 0 bases. The CDR3 DNA sequence: TGTGCCAGCAGTATAACCGGGACAGGGGTTAGCAATCAGCCCCAGCATTTT. Protein: CASSITGTGVSNQPQHF. Full variable domain (missing parts from reference TRBV28 and TRBJ1-5): DVKVTQSSRYLVKRTGEKVFLECVQDMDHENMFWYRQDPGLGLRLIYFSYDVKMKEKGDIPEGYSVSREKKERFSLILESASTNQTSMYLCASSITGTGVSNQPQHFGDGTRLSIL.

The CDR3 reads CASSPGGGYTF. The CDR3 nucleotides read TGTGCCAGCAGTCCAGGGGGCGGCTACACCTTC. V usage is TRBV2 and J usage is TRBJ1-2, with 8 positions matching TRBD1. The CDR3 spans 11 residues. V lost 5 bases, J lost 8 bases, and 1 base stayed unmatched. Germline lookup yields CDR1 SNHLY and CDR2 FYNNEI.

The chain employs TRBV24-1 and TRBJ2-1, with D hard to call. Germline V gene lookup returns CDR1 KGHDR and CDR2 SFDVKD. CDR3 length equals 15 residues. V dropped 3 bases and J dropped 2 bases, with 10 bases sitting between them. CDR3 sequence: CATSDPARAYNEQFF. The CDR3 DNA reads as TGTGCCACCAGTGATCCAGCCCGGGCCTACAATGAGCAGTTCTTC.

This rearrangement joins TRBV19 to TRBJ1-2; TRBD1 might be the D (6 bases). The germline V gene encodes CDR1 LNHDA and CDR2 SQIVND (reference sequence). The CDR3 consists of 13 residues. Trimming cost V 10 bases and J 8 bases, with 20 bases left between them. The CDR3 DNA is TGTGCCACGGACGGGGACAACCACCAGGGCTACACCTTC. It yields the protein CATDGDNHQGYTF. The complete variable domain, with remaining parts taken from reference TRBV19 and TRBJ1-2, reads DGGITQSPKYLFRKEGQNVTLSCEQNLNHDAMYWYRQDPGQGLRLIYYSQIVNDFQKGDIAEGYSVSREKKESFPLTVTSAQKNPTAFYLCATDGDNHQGYTFGSGTRLTVV.

This chain uses TRBV28 with TRBJ2-5; D not resolved. Looked up from germline, CDR1 is MDHEN and CDR2 is SYDVKM. Trimming stripped 3 bases from V and 0 bases from J, with 11 bases between. CDR3 length: 15 residues. The CDR3 DNA is TGTGCCAGCAGTTTGACACCCCAGGACCAAGAGACCCAGTACTTC. Translation gives CASSLTPQDQETQYF. The entire variable domain, with the rest obtained from reference TRBV28 and TRBJ2-5, is as follows: DVKVTQSSRYLVKRTGEKVFLECVQDMDHENMFWYRQDPGLGLRLIYFSYDVKMKEKGDIPEGYSVSREKKERFSLILESASTNQTSMYLCASSLTPQDQETQYFGPGTRLLVL.